A selection of T cell receptor beta chains follows, all from one sample in a study of control samples from healthy donors and cancer patients. The repertoire was sequenced with immunoSEQ multiplex PCR; TCRdb's copy has only in-frame clones and lacks some. The table includes tens of thousands of clones, roughly nine tenths detected once. What was sequenced was PBMCs. Source of these receptors: a man between 40 and 49 years old with colorectal cancer. Both conserved end residues are part of each CDR3. D genes are given only for firm matches. A row's size may be missing; if present it is once, few, many or a size class.

D | J | size | V | CDR3 | DNA
- | TRBJ2-3 | - | TRBV10-3 | CATLTGGTDTQYF | TGTGCCACTCTGACAGGTGGCACAGATACGCAGTATTTT
- | TRBJ2-7 | - | TRBV21-1 | CASPNKPYEQYF | TGTGCCAGCCCGAATAAACCTTACGAGCAGTACTTC
- | TRBJ2-7 | - | TRBV6-1 | CASSEYLSYEQYF | TGTGCCAGCAGTGAGTACCTCTCCTACGAGCAGTACTTC
- | TRBJ2-7 | - | TRBV7-8 | CASSLLGGRSYEQYF | TGTGCCAGCAGCTTACTTGGCGGTAGATCCTACGAGCAGTACTTC
- | TRBJ2-1 | few | TRBV2 | CASRAPREIHYNEQFF | TGTGCCAGCAGAGCACCCCGGGAGATACACTACAATGAGCAGTTCTTC
- | TRBJ2-7 | - | TRBV6-5 | CASSYSSGRAGEQYF | TGTGCCAGCAGTTACTCGTCCGGCAGGGCAGGCGAGCAGTACTTC
- | TRBJ2-1 | - | TRBV24-1 | CATQGAGALVNEQFF | TGTGCCACCCAGGGGGCGGGAGCGTTAGTTAATGAGCAGTTCTTC
- | TRBJ2-7 | once | TRBV9 | CASSSTGRENYEQYF | TGTGCCAGCAGCTCTACAGGGCGGGAGAATTACGAGCAGTACTTC
TRBD2 | TRBJ2-1 | - | TRBV5-1 | CASSPQRPRTSVFEQFF | TGCGCCAGCAGCCCCCAGAGGCCCCGGACTAGTGTCTTTGAGCAGTTCTTC
TRBD2 | TRBJ2-3 | - | TRBV4-1 | CASSPKGGLEITDTQYF | TGCGCCAGCAGCCCCAAAGGGGGACTAGAGATCACAGATACGCAGTATTTT
TRBD1 | TRBJ2-7 | few | TRBV6-5 | CASIETGDHEQYF | TGTGCCAGCATAGAGACAGGGGACCACGAGCAGTACTTC
TRBD1 | TRBJ2-7 | few | TRBV6-6 | CASTQDTGGYEQYF | TGTGCCAGTACCCAAGATACAGGGGGCTACGAGCAGTACTTC
TRBD1 | TRBJ2-7 | - | TRBV7-9 | CASSLGGTVVFNYEQYF | TGTGCCAGCAGCTTAGGGGGGACAGTAGTTTTTAACTACGAGCAGTACTTC
- | TRBJ2-7 | - | TRBV5-4 | CASSRRGQFTYEQYF | TGTGCCAGCAGCCGAAGGGGCCAATTTACCTACGAGCAGTACTTC
TRBD1 | TRBJ1-3 | - | TRBV30 | CAWSVWTGGFGNTIYF | TGTGCCTGGAGTGTATGGACAGGGGGCTTTGGAAACACCATATATTTT
- | TRBJ2-3 | - | TRBV6-1 | CASSPGDTQYF | TGTGCCAGCAGCCCGGGAGATACGCAGTATTTT
- | TRBJ2-1 | - | TRBV5-1 | CASSQSSYNEQFF | TGCGCCAGCAGTCAAAGCTCCTACAATGAGCAGTTCTTC
- | TRBJ1-2 | - | TRBV30 | CAWSVRADYGYTF | TGTGCCTGGAGTGTACGGGCAGACTATGGCTACACCTTC
- | TRBJ2-7 | - | TRBV25-1 | CASSELGSRSYEQYF | TGTGCCAGCAGTGAATTGGGGAGCAGGAGCTACGAGCAGTACTTC
- | TRBJ1-6 | - | TRBV30 | CAWAGETHSPLHF | TGTGCCTGGGCAGGGGAGACTCATTCACCCCTCCACTTT
- | TRBJ2-7 | - | TRBV2 | CASRLAYEQYF | TGTGCCAGCCGCCTAGCGTACGAGCAGTACTTC
- | TRBJ1-1 | - | TRBV7-9 | CASSLARTNTEAFF | TGTGCCAGCAGCTTAGCGAGAACGAACACTGAAGCTTTCTTT
- | TRBJ1-2 | - | TRBV30 | CAWMGETGGDHTF | TGTGCCTGGATGGGAGAGACAGGCGGGGATCACACCTTC
TRBD1 | TRBJ1-2 | few | TRBV27 | CASGPAGQGGRHSNPNYGYTF | TGTGCCAGCGGCCCCGCGGGACAGGGGGGCCGCCATTCGAATCCGAACTATGGCTACACCTTC
- | TRBJ2-7 | - | TRBV2 | CARGLGGYEQYF | TGTGCCAGGGGGCTGGGGGGCTACGAGCAGTACTTC
TRBD1 | TRBJ1-1 | - | TRBV6-5 | CASSLQGALVDTEAFF | TGTGCCAGCAGTTTACAGGGGGCGTTGGTGGACACTGAAGCTTTCTTT
TRBD1 | TRBJ1-2 | - | TRBV28 | CASRPSRGTGLYGYTF | TGTGCCAGCAGACCTTCTAGGGGGACAGGGCTCTATGGCTACACCTTC
- | TRBJ2-2 | - | TRBV19 | CASSIGRGGINTGELFF | TGTGCCAGTAGTATAGGGCGGGGTGGGATTAATACCGGGGAGCTGTTTTTT
- | TRBJ2-5 | - | TRBV5-1 | CASSLALGEEQETQYF | TGCGCCAGCAGCTTAGCTTTGGGGGAGGAACAAGAGACCCAGTACTTC
- | TRBJ1-1 | once | TRBV24-1 | CATSVPGHSDTEAFF | TGTGCCACCAGTGTGCCGGGACATAGCGACACTGAAGCTTTCTTT
TRBD2 | TRBJ2-7 | - | TRBV7-9 | CASSDSLAGDTYEQYF | TGTGCCAGCAGCGACTCACTAGCGGGTGATACCTACGAGCAGTACTTC
TRBD1 | TRBJ1-4 | - | TRBV5-1 | CASSLYRTGAEKLFF | TGCGCCAGCAGCTTGTATAGGACAGGGGCTGAAAAACTGTTTTTT
TRBD2 | TRBJ2-1 | - | TRBV11-2 | CASSRPGLAGGRYNEQFF | TGTGCCAGCAGCCGTCCGGGACTAGCGGGAGGGCGCTACAATGAGCAGTTCTTC
TRBD2 | TRBJ2-3 | - | TRBV5-4 | CASSLTLAGVTQYF | TGTGCCAGCAGCTTGACACTAGCGGGAGTAACGCAGTATTTT
TRBD1 | TRBJ1-4 | - | TRBV19 | CASSTGGANEKLFF | TGTGCCAGTAGTACAGGGGGCGCGAATGAAAAACTGTTTTTT
TRBD1 | TRBJ2-7 | - | TRBV6-1 | CASSEGRDRGSYEQYF | TGTGCCAGCAGTGAAGGGAGGGACAGGGGGAGCTACGAGCAGTACTTC
- | TRBJ2-1 | - | TRBV4-3 | CASSQDGLPGDEQFF | TGCGCCAGCAGCCAAGACGGCCTGCCTGGGGATGAGCAGTTCTTC
- | TRBJ2-5 | - | TRBV18 | CASSPGQLETQYF | TGTGCCAGCTCACCGGGACAATTGGAGACCCAGTACTTC
TRBD1 | TRBJ1-1 | once | TRBV19 | CASSLYRGTEAFF | TGTGCCAGTAGTCTCTACAGGGGTACTGAAGCTTTCTTT
- | TRBJ2-2 | - | TRBV9 | CASSVTTNTGELFF | TGTGCCAGCAGCGTTACTACGAACACCGGGGAGCTGTTTTTT
TRBD2 | TRBJ2-1 | - | TRBV27 | CASSLGVRGSGPYNEQFF | TGTGCCAGCAGTTTAGGGGTGCGGGGTAGCGGGCCGTACAATGAGCAGTTCTTC
- | TRBJ2-7 | once | TRBV28 | CASSLTQMTYEQYF | TGTGCCAGCAGTTTAACCCAGATGACCTACGAGCAGTACTTC
- | TRBJ1-1 | - | TRBV30 | CAWSVRGNTEAFF | TGTGCCTGGAGTGTGCGGGGGAACACTGAAGCTTTCTTT
- | TRBJ1-1 | - | TRBV9 | CASSMDLNTEAFF | TGTGCCAGCAGCATGGACCTGAACACTGAAGCTTTCTTT
- | TRBJ1-1 | once | TRBV19 | CASSTRSGGGTEAFF | TGTGCCAGTAGTACTCGTTCTGGGGGAGGCACTGAAGCTTTCTTT
- | TRBJ2-1 | once | TRBV5-4 | CASSLAEQTEQFF | TGTGCCAGCAGCTTGGCCGAACAGACTGAGCAGTTCTTC
- | TRBJ2-2 | once | TRBV7-2 | CASSLGLASRELFF | TGTGCCAGCAGCTTAGGGCTAGCGTCCCGGGAGCTGTTTTTT
- | TRBJ2-3 | - | TRBV5-1 | CASSLEYWGGGTDTQYF | TGCGCCAGCAGCTTGGAATACTGGGGAGGTGGAACAGATACGCAGTATTTT
- | TRBJ1-5 | - | TRBV4-1 | CASSQEGALPWAQHF | TGCGCCAGCAGCCAAGAGGGGGCACTTCCTTGGGCCCAGCATTTT
TRBD2 | TRBJ2-2 | - | TRBV5-6 | CASSRTSGIPGTGELFF | TGTGCCAGCAGCCGGACTAGCGGGATCCCGGGTACCGGGGAGCTGTTTTTT
- | TRBJ2-2 | - | TRBV27 | CASSGQTNTGELFF | TGTGCCAGCAGTGGACAGACAAACACCGGGGAGCTGTTTTTT
- | TRBJ2-2 | - | TRBV9 | CASSAGKGWGTGELFF | TGTGCCAGCAGCGCCGGGAAGGGGTGGGGCACCGGGGAGCTGTTTTTT
TRBD2 | TRBJ2-3 | - | TRBV4-2 | CASSQDLAEITAGEITDTQYF | TGTGCCAGCAGCCAAGATCTAGCTGAGATTACAGCGGGAGAGATCACAGATACGCAGTATTTT
- | TRBJ1-4 | - | TRBV11-2 | CASSLGPGAKLFF | TGTGCCAGCAGCTTAGGTCCAGGCGCAAAACTGTTTTTT
- | TRBJ1-5 | - | TRBV7-8 | CASSLSWGGNVNQPQHF | TGTGCCAGCAGCTTATCGTGGGGGGGCAATGTCAATCAGCCCCAGCATTTT
- | TRBJ1-6 | - | TRBV7-2 | CASSFQATNSPLHF | TGTGCCAGCAGCTTCCAGGCGACGAATTCACCCCTCCACTTT
- | TRBJ2-1 | - | TRBV24-1 | CATSDLQGGEQFF | TGTGCCACCAGTGATTTGCAGGGGGGCGAGCAGTTCTTC
- | TRBJ1-6 | - | TRBV9 | CASSPSDGVPLHF | TGTGCCAGCAGCCCCTCGGACGGGGTCCCCCTCCACTTT
TRBD2 | TRBJ2-5 | once | TRBV4-1 | CASSQVLAGKETQYF | TGCGCCAGCAGCCAAGTTCTAGCGGGCAAAGAGACCCAGTACTTC